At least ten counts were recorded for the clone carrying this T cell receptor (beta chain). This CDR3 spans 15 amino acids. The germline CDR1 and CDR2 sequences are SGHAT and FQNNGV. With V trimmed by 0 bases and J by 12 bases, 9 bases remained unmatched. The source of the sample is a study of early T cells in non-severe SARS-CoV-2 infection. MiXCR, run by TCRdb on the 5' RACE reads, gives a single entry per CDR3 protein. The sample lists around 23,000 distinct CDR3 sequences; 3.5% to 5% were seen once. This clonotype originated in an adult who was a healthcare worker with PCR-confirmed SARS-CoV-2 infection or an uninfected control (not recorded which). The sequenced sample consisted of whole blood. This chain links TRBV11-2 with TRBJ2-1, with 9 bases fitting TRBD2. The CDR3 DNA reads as TGTGCCAGCAGCTTAGAGGGCGGGAGGGTCATCGGGCAGTTCTTC. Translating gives CASSLEGGRVIGQFF. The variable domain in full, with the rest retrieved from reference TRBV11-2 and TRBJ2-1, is EAGVAQSPRYKIIEKRQSVAFWCNPISGHATLYWYQQILGQGPKLLIQFQNNGVVDDSQLPKDRFSAERLKGVDSTLKIQPAKLEDSAVYLCASSLEGGRVIGQFFGPGTRLTVL.